This T cell receptor (beta chain) was identified during a study of blood T cells in healthy people across ages. General study findings and limits: TCR beta diversity correlated strongly with naive T cell percentage.

The germline V gene has CDR1 SGDLS and CDR2 YYNGEE. This CDR3 has 17 residues. Trimming took 2 bases from V and 2 from J, leaving 17 bases between them. This clonotype has at least ten counts. The antigen remains undetermined. Then a second PCR, running about 6 to 11 cycles, was carried out with a sample-barcoded 5' primer and a J-beta primer mix. MiXCR, run by TCRdb on the 5' RACE reads, gives a single entry per CDR3 protein. The data show some 940,000 distinct CDR3 sequences, about 29% seen once. Donors gave around 9.8 milliliters of peripheral blood apiece. Separately, the same data were catalogued under a study of T cells of mothers and their children. From that study: Detection yielded no persistent microchimeric T cell clones.

The sequenced material came from blood. This clonotype was sampled from a middle-aged woman in good health. The gene calls are TRBV9 and TRBJ2-1; maybe TRBD2 (6 bases). Here the CDR3 reads CASSVGDSPAAYNEQFF. As DNA, the CDR3 is TGTGCCAGCAGCGTGGGGGACTCTCCGGCGGCCTACAATGAGCAGTTCTTC.